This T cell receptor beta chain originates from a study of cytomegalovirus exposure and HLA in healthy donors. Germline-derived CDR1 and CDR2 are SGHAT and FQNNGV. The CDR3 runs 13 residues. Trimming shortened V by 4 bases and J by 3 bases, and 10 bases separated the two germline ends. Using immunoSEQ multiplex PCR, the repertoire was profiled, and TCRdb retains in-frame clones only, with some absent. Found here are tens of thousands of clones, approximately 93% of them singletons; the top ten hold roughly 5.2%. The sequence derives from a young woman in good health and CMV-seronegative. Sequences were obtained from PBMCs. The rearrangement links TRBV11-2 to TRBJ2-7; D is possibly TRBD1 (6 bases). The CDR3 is CASSSWDNYEQYV. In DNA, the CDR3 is TGTGCCAGCAGCTCATGGGACAACTACGAGCAGTACGTC.